This T cell receptor beta chain is drawn from a study of cytomegalovirus exposure and HLA in healthy donors. Trimming removed 5 bases from V and 1 base from J; junction bases left unmatched: 5. This CDR3 is built from 15 residues. In germline, CDR1 is MNHEY, CDR2 SMNVEV (reference sequence). The PCR ran on 60 Vbeta and 13 Jbeta primers. Some clones are missing from TCRdb's copy, which holds only in-frame ones; the method was immunoSEQ multiplex PCR. The sample contains about 170,000 clones, around 76% of which appear only once. The source material was PBMCs. The chain links TRBV27 to TRBJ1-2; 9 bases map to TRBD1. This sequence was found in a young woman in good health and CMV-seropositive. CDR3 sequence reads: CASSPGQGFNYGYTF. The CDR3 region has the DNA TGTGCCAGCAGTCCGGGACAGGGTTTTAACTATGGCTACACCTTC.